This is a list of T cell receptor beta chains from one sample in a study of T cells of healthy individuals. TCRdb re-derived calls from the 5' RACE reads in MiXCR, one entry per CDR3 protein. The table records 63,000 or so distinct CDR3 sequences, roughly 17% of them present only once. Receptors originate from a human donor in good health. Each CDR3 is given with its conserved first and last residue. Each record gives: V gene, clone size, J gene, D gene, CDR3 protein, CDR3 DNA. The D gene is left open where the match is weak. Expanded clones are given a class, and other clones once, few, many or no size at all.

>TRBV20-1|many|TRBJ2-7|-
CSARLAGASYEQYF
TGCAGTGCTAGGTTGGCAGGGGCCTCCTACGAGCAGTACTTC
>TRBV2|-|TRBJ2-5|-
CASSDWRGVEETQYF
TGTGCCAGCAGTGATTGGCGGGGCGTTGAAGAGACCCAGTACTTC
>TRBV6-1|-|TRBJ2-1|TRBD2
CASSEELAGGDEQFF
TGTGCCAGCAGTGAAGAACTAGCGGGAGGGGATGAGCAGTTCTTC
>TRBV6-5|many|TRBJ2-3|TRBD2
CASSPPLLAGERDTQYF
TGTGCCAGCAGTCCACCTCTACTAGCGGGAGAGCGAGATACGCAGTATTTT
>TRBV7-2|-|TRBJ2-2|-
CASSFSSLTGELFF
TGTGCCAGCAGCTTTTCCAGTCTCACCGGGGAGCTGTTTTTT
>TRBV20-1|many|TRBJ2-7|-
CSAREGQHYEQYF
TGCAGTGCTAGAGAAGGACAGCACTACGAGCAGTACTTC
>TRBV11-3|few|TRBJ2-5|TRBD1
CASSSGQGRKTQYF
TGTGCCAGCAGCAGCGGACAGGGGAGAAAGACCCAGTACTTC
>TRBV7-9|many|TRBJ2-3|-
CASSLGFGQLTDTQYF
TGTGCCAGCAGCTTAGGCTTTGGACAGCTCACAGATACGCAGTATTTT
>TRBV20-1|few|TRBJ1-1|-
CSASWGGSNTEAFF
TGCAGTGCTAGCTGGGGAGGATCCAACACTGAAGCTTTCTTT
>TRBV11-1|-|TRBJ2-3|TRBD1
CASSRVGGVNTQYF
TGTGCCTCCTCCAGGGTAGGGGGCGTGAATACGCAGTATTTT
>TRBV6-1|many|TRBJ1-5|-
CASSPLAGENQPQHF
TGTGCCAGCAGCCCCCTGGCAGGGGAAAATCAGCCCCAGCATTTT
>TRBV28|few|TRBJ2-3|TRBD2
CASSSGTSGRFGLTITDTQYF
TGTGCCAGCAGTTCAGGGACTAGCGGGAGATTTGGGTTGACTATCACAGATACGCAGTATTTT
>TRBV4-2|many|TRBJ2-3|TRBD2
CASSPGLAGGIDTQYF
TGTGCCAGCAGCCCCGGACTAGCGGGAGGAATAGATACGCAGTATTTT
>TRBV9|few|TRBJ1-4|-
CASSVGPPSGEKLFF
TGTGCCAGCAGCGTAGGGCCCCCCTCGGGCGAAAAACTGTTTTTT
>TRBV19|medium-sized|TRBJ2-1|TRBD2
CASGGRALSGNEQFF
TGTGCCAGTGGAGGGAGGGCCTTGAGCGGGAATGAGCAGTTCTTC
>TRBV6-5|-|TRBJ1-5|-
CASTSMAGGSNQPQHF
TGTGCCAGCACCTCTATGGCTGGCGGTAGCAATCAGCCCCAGCATTTT
>TRBV6-4|few|TRBJ1-2|-
CASSDTPQGLYGYTF
TGTGCCAGCAGTGATACCCCTCAGGGGCTCTATGGCTACACCTTC
>TRBV10-3|-|TRBJ2-1|-
CAIAGSSYNEQFF
TGTGCCATCGCGGGGAGTAGCTACAATGAGCAGTTCTTC
>TRBV21-1|many|TRBJ1-1|-
CASPFIRGTEAFF
TGTGCCAGTCCTTTTATTCGGGGCACTGAAGCTTTCTTT
>TRBV15|many|TRBJ2-7|-
CATSRDRGLLSLSHYEQYF
TGTGCCACCAGCAGAGATCGTGGGCTCCTCTCTCTCTCCCACTACGAGCAGTACTTC
>TRBV11-2|few|TRBJ2-7|TRBD2
CASSRSTSGGGVGSYEQYF
TGTGCCAGCAGCCGATCGACTAGCGGGGGGGGAGTCGGCTCCTACGAGCAGTACTTC
>TRBV28|many|TRBJ2-1|TRBD2
CASRSGTSGGNEQFF
TGTGCCAGCAGGTCCGGGACTAGCGGGGGAAATGAGCAGTTCTTC
>TRBV5-4|few|TRBJ1-6|-
CASSLRGGYGGNSPLHF
TGTGCCAGCAGCTTGAGGGGGGGCTATGGAGGGAATTCACCCCTCCACTTT
>TRBV3-1|many|TRBJ1-5|-
CASSQEPPGAQPQHF
TGTGCCAGCAGCCAAGAGCCGCCAGGGGCGCAGCCCCAGCATTTT
>TRBV5-4|many|TRBJ2-7|TRBD1
CASSLPGGTYEQYF
TGTGCCAGCAGCTTACCAGGGGGAACCTACGAGCAGTACTTC
>TRBV28|many|TRBJ2-1|-
CASSLRTASYNEQFF
TGTGCCAGCAGTTTAAGGACGGCTTCTTACAATGAGCAGTTCTTC